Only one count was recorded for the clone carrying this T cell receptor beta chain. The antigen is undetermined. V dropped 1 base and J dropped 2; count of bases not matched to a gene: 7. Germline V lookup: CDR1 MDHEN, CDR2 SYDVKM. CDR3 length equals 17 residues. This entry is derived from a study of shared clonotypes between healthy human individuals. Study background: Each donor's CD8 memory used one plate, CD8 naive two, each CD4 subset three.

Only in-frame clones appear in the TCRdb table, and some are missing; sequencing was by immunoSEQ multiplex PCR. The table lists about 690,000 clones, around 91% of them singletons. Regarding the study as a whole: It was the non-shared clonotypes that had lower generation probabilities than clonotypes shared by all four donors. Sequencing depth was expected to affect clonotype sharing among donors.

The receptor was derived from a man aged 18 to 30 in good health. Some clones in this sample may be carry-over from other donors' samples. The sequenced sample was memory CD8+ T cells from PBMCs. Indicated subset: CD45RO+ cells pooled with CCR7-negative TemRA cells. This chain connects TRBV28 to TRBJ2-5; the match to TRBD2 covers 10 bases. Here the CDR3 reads CASSLSLAGSEQETQYF. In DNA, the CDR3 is TGTGCCAGCAGTTTATCACTAGCGGGGTCCGAACAAGAGACCCAGTACTTC. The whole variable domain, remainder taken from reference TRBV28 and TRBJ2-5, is DVKVTQSSRYLVKRTGEKVFLECVQDMDHENMFWYRQDPGLGLRLIYFSYDVKMKEKGDIPEGYSVSREKKERFSLILESASTNQTSMYLCASSLSLAGSEQETQYFGPGTRLLVL.